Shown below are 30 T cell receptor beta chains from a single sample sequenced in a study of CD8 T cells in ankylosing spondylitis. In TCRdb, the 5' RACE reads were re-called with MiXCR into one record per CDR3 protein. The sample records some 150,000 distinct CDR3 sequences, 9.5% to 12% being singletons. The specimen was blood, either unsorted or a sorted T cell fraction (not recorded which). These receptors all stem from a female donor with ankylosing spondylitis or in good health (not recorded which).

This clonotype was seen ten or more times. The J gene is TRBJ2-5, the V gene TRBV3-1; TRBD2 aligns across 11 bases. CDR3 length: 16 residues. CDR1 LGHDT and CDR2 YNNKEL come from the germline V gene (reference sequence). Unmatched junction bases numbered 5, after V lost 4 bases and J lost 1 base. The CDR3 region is CASSREGLAAQETQYF. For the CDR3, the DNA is TGTGCCAGCAGCCGCGAGGGACTAGCGGCCCAAGAGACCCAGTACTTC.

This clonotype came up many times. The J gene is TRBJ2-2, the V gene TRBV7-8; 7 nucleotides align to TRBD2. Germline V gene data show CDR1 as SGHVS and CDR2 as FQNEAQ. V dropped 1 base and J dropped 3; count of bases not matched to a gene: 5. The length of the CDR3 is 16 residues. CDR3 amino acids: CASSLDLAEDTGELFF. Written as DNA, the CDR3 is TGTGCCAGCAGCTTAGACCTAGCGGAGGACACCGGGGAGCTGTTTTTT.

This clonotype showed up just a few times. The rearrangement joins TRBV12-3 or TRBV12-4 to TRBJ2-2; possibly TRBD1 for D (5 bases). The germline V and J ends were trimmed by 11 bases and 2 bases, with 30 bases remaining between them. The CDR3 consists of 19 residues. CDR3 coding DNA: TGTGCCCTCACCTCTGTACCCTTTACAGGAATACTTAACACCGGGGAGCTGTTTTTT. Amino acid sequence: CALTSVPFTGILNTGELFF.

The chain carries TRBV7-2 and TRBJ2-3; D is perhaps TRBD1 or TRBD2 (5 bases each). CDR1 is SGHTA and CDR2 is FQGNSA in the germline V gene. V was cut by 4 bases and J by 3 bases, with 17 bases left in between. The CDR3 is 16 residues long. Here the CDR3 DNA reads TGTGCCAGCAGCTCCCGTAGATCAGGGAGAACAGATACGCAGTATTTT. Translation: CASSSRRSGRTDTQYF.

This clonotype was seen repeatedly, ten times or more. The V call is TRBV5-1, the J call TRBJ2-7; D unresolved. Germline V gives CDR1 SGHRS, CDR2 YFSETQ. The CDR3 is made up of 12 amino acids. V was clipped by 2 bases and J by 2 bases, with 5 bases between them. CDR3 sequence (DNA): TGCGCCAGCAGCTTACGGGCCTACGAGCAGTACTTC. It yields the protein CASSLRAYEQYF.

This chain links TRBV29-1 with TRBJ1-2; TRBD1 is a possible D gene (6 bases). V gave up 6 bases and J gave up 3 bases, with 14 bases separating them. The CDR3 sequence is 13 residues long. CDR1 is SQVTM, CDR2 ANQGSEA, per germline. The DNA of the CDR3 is TGCAGCGTGTCGGGGGACAATGACTATGGCTACACCTTC. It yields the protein CSVSGDNDYGYTF.

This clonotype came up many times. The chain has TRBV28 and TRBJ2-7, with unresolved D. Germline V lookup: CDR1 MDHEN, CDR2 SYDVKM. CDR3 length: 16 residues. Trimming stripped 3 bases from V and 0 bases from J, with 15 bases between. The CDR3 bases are TGTGCCAGCAGTTTTGTGGGCCTTCCTAGCTCCTACGAGCAGTACTTC. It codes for CASSFVGLPSSYEQYF.

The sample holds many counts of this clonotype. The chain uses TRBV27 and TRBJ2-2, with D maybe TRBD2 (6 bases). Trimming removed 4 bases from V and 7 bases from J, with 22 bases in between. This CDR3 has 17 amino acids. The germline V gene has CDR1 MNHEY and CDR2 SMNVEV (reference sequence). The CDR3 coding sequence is TGTGCCAGCAGTTCGGAGGGGAAAGGCCCTAGAATCGGGGAGCTGTTTTTT. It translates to CASSSEGKGPRIGELFF.

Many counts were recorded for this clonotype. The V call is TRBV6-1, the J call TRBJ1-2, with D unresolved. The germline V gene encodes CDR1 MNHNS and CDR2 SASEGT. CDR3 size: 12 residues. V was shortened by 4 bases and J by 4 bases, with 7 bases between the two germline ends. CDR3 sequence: CASSGSSYGYTF. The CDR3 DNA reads TGTGCCAGCAGTGGTTCGTCCTATGGCTACACCTTC.

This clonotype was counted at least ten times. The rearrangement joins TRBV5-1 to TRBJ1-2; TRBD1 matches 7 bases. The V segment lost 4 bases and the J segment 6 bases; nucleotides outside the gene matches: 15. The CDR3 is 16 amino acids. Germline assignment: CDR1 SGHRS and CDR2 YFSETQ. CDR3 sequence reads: CASSPVKGGLGDGYTF. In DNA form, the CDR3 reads TGCGCCAGCAGCCCGGTCAAAGGGGGCTTGGGTGATGGCTACACCTTC.

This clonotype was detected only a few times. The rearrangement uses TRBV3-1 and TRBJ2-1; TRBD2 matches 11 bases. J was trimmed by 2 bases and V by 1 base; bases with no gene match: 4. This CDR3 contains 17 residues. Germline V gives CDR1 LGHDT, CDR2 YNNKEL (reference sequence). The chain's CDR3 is CASSQGSSGGTYNEQFF. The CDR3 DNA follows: TGTGCCAGCAGCCAAGGGTCTAGCGGGGGGACCTACAATGAGCAGTTCTTC.

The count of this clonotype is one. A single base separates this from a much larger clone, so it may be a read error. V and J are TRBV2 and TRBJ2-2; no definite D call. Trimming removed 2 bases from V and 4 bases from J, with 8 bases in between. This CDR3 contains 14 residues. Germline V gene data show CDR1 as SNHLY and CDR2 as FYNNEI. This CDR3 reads CASSESLSTGELFF. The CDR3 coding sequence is TGTGCCAGCAGTGAAAGCCTTAGCACCGGGGAGCTGTTTTTT.

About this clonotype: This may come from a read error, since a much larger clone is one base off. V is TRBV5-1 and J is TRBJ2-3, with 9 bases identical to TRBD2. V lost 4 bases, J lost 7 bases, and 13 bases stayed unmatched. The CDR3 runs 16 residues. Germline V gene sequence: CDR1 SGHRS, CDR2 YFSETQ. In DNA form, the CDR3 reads TGCGCCAGCAGCCAGCGGCGGGGGGGCCTCCCCCATACGCAGTATTTT. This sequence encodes CASSQRRGGLPHTQYF.

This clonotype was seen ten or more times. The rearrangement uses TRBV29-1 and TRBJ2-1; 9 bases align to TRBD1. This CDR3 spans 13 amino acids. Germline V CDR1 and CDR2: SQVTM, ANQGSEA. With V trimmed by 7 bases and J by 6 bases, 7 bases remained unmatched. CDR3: CSARDRVANEQFF. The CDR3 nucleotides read TGCAGCGCTCGGGACAGGGTGGCCAATGAGCAGTTCTTC.

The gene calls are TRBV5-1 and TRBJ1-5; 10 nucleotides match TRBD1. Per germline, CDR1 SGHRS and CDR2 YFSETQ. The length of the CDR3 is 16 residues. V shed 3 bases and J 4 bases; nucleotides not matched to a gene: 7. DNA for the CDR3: TGCGCCAGCAGCTCGGAAGGGACAGGGGTAAATCAGCCCCAGCATTTT. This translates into CASSSEGTGVNQPQHF.

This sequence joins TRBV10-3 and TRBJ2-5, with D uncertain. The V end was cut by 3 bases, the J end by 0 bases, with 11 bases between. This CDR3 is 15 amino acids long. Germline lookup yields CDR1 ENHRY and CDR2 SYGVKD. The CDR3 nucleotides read TGTGCCATCAGTGACGGCACCGCGTACCAAGAGACCCAGTACTTC. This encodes CAISDGTAYQETQYF.

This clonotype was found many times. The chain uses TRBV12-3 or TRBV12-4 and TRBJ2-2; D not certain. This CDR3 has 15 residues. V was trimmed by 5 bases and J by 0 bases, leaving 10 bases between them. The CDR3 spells CASSALSPNTGELFF. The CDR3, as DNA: TGTGCCAGCAGTGCCCTTTCCCCGAACACCGGGGAGCTGTTTTTT.

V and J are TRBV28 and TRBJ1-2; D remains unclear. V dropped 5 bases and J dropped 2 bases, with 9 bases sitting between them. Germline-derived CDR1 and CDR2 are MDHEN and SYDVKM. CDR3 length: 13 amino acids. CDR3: CASSTGNNYGYTF. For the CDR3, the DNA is TGTGCCAGCAGTACCGGGAACAACTATGGCTACACCTTC.

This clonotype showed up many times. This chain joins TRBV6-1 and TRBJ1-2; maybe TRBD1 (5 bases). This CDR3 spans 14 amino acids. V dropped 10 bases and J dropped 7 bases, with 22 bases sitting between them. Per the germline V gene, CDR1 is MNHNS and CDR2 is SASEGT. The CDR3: CATVLQGGVFGYTF. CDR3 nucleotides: TGTGCCACGGTTCTGCAGGGAGGGGTCTTTGGCTACACCTTC.

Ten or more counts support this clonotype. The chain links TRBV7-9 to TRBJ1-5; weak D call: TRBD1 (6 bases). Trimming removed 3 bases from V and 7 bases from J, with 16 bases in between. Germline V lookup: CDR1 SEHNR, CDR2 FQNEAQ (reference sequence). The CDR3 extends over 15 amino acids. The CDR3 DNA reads TGTGCCAGCAGCTTCGGGAAGGGGGACGCCCAGCCCCAGCATTTT. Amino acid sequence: CASSFGKGDAQPQHF.

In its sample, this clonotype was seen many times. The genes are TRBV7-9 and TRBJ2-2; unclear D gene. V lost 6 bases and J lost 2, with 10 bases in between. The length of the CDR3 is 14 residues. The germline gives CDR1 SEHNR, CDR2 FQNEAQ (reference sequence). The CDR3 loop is CASSLTGNTGELFF. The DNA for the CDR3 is TGTGCCAGCAGTTTAACCGGAAACACCGGGGAGCTGTTTTTT.

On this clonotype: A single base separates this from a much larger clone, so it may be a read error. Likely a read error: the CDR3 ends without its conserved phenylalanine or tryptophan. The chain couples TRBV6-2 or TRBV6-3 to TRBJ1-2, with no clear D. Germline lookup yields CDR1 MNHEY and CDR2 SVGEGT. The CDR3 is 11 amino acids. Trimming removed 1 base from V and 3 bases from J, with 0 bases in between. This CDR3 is CASSYYYGYTL. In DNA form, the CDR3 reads TGTGCCAGCAGTTACTACTATGGCTACACCCTC.

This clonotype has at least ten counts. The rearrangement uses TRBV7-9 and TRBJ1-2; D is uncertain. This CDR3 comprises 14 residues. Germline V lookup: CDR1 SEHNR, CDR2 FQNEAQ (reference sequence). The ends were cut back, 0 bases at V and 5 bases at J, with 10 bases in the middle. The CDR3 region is CASSLALATYGYTF. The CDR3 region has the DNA TGTGCCAGCAGCTTAGCCTTGGCAACGTATGGCTACACCTTC.

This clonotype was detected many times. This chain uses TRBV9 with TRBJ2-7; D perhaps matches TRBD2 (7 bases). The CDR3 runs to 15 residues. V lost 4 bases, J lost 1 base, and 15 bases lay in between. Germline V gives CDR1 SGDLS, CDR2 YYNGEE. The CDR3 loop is CASSPLGGGSYEQYF. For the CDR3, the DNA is TGTGCCAGCAGCCCCCTAGGGGGGGGATCCTACGAGCAGTACTTC.

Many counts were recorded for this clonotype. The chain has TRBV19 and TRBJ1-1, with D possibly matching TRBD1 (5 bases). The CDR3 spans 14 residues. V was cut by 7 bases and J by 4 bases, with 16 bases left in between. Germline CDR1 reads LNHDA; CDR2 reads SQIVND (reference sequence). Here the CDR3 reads CASTFSGQRTEAFF. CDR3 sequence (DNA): TGTGCCAGTACCTTTTCGGGGCAACGCACTGAAGCTTTCTTT. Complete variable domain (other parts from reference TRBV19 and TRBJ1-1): DGGITQSPKYLFRKEGQNVTLSCEQNLNHDAMYWYRQDPGQGLRLIYYSQIVNDFQKGDIAEGYSVSREKKESFPLTVTSAQKNPTAFYLCASTFSGQRTEAFFGQGTRLTVV.

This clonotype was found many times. The CDR3 region has the DNA TGTGCCAGCAGCTTTCAGGACAGGGACAATGAGCAGTTCTTC. This sequence encodes CASSFQDRDNEQFF. This chain uses TRBV11-2 with TRBJ2-1, with 8 nucleotides matching TRBD1. The V gene end was trimmed by 3 bases and the J gene end by 5 bases; junction bases not matched to a gene: 3. The germline V gene has CDR1 SGHAT and CDR2 FQNNGV. This CDR3 spans 14 amino acids.

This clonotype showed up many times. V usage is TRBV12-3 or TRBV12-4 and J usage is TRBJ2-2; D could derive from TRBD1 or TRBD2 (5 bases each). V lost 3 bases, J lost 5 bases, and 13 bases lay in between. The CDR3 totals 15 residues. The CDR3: CASSFSGAGTGELFF. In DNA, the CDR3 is TGTGCCAGCAGTTTTTCCGGGGCCGGTACCGGGGAGCTGTTTTTT.

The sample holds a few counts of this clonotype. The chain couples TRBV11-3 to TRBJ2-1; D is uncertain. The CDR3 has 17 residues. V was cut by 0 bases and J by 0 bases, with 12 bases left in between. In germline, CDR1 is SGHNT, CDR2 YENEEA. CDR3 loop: CASSLDGRRPSYNEQFF. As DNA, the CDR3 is TGTGCCAGCAGCTTAGATGGTCGTCGGCCCTCCTACAATGAGCAGTTCTTC.

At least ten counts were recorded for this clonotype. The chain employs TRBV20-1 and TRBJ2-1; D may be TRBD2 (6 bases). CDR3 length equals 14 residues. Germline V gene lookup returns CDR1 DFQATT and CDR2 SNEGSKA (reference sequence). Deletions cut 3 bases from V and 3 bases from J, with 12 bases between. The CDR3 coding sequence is TGCAGTGCTAGGTCAGCGGGCGACTACAATGAGCAGTTCTTC. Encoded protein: CSARSAGDYNEQFF.

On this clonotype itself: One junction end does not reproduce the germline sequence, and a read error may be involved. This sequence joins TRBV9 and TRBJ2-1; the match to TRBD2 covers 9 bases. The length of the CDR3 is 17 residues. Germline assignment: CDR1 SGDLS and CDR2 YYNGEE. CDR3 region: CASSVAISGGRYNEQLF. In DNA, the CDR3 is TGTGCCAGCAGCGTAGCGATTAGCGGGGGAAGATACAATGAGCAGCTCTTC.